The entry that follows covers one T cell receptor (beta chain) sequence. No cognate antigen has been identified for it. Base qualities are not at hand, and no much larger clone is one base apart. At the junction V is shortened by 4 bases and J by 1 base, with 1 base in between. CDR1 and CDR2 (KGHSH, LQKENI) derive from the germline V gene. Taken from cysteine to phenylalanine, the CDR3 has 12 residues. Solely the CDR3 DNA is kept, with 36 bases framed from the first base. Patients with a history of autoimmune disease or receiving systemic immunosuppression were excluded from the trial. In every dose cohort, peripheral blood was drawn for TCR sequencing at baseline, cycle 4 day 1, and cycle 7 day 1. Samples were obtained from an open-label, multicenter, first-in-human phase I dose-escalation trial of ivuxolimab. Adults with locally advanced or metastatic melanoma, renal cell, hepatocellular, or head and neck squamous cell carcinoma were enrolled in the trial. Before TCR sequencing, CD4+ T cells and CD8+ T cells from peripheral blood were sorted into separate populations.

The data derive from a study of OX40 agonist ivuxolimab in advanced cancers. Describing the broader study: Ivuxolimab was an agonistic, fully human IgG2 monoclonal antibody directed against OX40 (CD134), a costimulatory receptor. Intravenous ivuxolimab was administered to patients every 2 weeks at six dose levels: 0.01, 0.1, 0.3, 1.5, 3 and 10 mg/kg. Among the approximately 54 dose-escalation patients, roughly 20 had hepatocellular carcinoma, 15 or so melanoma, 9 renal cell carcinoma and 9 head and neck cancer. A male proportion of 82.7% and a mean age of around 60 years, ranging from 23 to 79, were recorded for the dose-escalation cohort. Prior anti-PD-1, anti-PD-L1 or anti-CTLA-4 therapy was permitted, and approximately 40% of dose-escalation patients had received checkpoint inhibitors. Partial responses occurred in three dose-escalation patients, of whom one had hepatocellular carcinoma and two had cutaneous melanoma. Peripheral TCRbeta sequencing was intended to test whether TCR sequence diversity was altered and clonal T-cell expansion was caused by ivuxolimab. The paper reports the monotherapy dose-escalation portion (N of about 51 patients) of the phase I ivuxolimab trial.

Genomic DNA was extracted from sorted cells for sequencing of the TCRbeta CDR3 region. TCRbeta CDR3 regions were sequenced using the immunoSEQ Assay. This immuneACCESS table, as held by TCRdb, lists in-frame sequences with V and J called but not all clones. Of the missing ones, under half trace to an unresolved V gene in checked studies; the others have no known cause. A total of about 60,000 clones appear in this sample, 91% of them only once. The top ten hold 11% to 15% of the sample. What the work shows at the level of the full study, not this receptor alone: After ivuxolimab, expanded clones were on average more numerous among CD8+ T cells than among CD4+ T cells. Low levels of normalized T-cell clonal expansion were also seen in some patients who did not respond. In the 0.1-3.0 mg/kg groups, partial responders had among the lowest normalized peripheral clonal expansion, particularly in CD8+ T cells. Which antigens the clonally expanded peripheral T cells were specific for was not determined. At doses of 0.1 to 3.0 mg/kg, clonal expansion of both CD4+ and CD8+ blood T cells was observed from baseline to week 6.

The source is an adult with an advanced solid tumor such as melanoma, head and neck, liver or kidney cancer. The material sequenced was CD4+ or CD8+ T cells sorted from blood, taken in a trial of the OX40 agonist ivuxolimab. This sequence uses TRBV18 and TRBJ2-2; the D gene assignment is ambiguous. The base sequence is TGTGCCAGCTCACGGAACACCGGGGAGCTGTTTTTT. This sequence encodes CASSRNTGELFF. The variable domain in full, with residues beyond the CDR3 obtained from the reference TRBV18 and TRBJ2-2 genes, is NAGVMQNPRHLVRRRGQEARLRCSPMKGHSHVYWYRQLPEEGLKFMVYLQKENIIDESGMPKERFSAEFPKEGPSILRIQQVVRGDSAAYFCASSRNTGELFFGEGSRLTVL.